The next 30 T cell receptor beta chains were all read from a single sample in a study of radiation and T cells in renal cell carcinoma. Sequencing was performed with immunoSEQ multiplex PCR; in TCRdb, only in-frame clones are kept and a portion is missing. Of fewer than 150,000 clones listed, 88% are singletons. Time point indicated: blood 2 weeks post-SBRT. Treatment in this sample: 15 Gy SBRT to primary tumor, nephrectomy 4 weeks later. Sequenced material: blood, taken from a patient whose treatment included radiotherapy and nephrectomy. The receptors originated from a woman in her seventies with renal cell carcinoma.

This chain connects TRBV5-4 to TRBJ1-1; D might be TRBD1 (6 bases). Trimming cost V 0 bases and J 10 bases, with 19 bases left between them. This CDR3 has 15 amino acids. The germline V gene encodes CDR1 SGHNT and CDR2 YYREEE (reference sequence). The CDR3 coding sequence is TGTGCCAGCAGCTTGGTCGTTTCAGGGGAGAGTGGAGCTTTCTTT. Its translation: CASSLVVSGESGAFF.

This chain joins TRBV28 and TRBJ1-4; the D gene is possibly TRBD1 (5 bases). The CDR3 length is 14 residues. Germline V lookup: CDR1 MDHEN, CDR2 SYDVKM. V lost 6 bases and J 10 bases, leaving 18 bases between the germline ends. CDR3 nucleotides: TGTGCCAGCAGGGCAGGGAGGACCTTCGGAAAACTGTTTTTT. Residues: CASRAGRTFGKLFF.

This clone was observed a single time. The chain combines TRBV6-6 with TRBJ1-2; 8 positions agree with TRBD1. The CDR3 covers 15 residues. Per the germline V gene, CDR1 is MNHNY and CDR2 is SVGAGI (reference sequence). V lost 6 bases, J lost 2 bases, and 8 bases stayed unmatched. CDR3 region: CASRDRTGRNYGYTF. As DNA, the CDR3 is TGTGCCAGCAGGGACCGGACAGGGAGGAACTATGGCTACACCTTC.

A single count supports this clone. The CDR3 region is CASSLSRAQETQYF. CDR3 bases: TGTGCCAGCAGTTTGTCCCGGGCCCAAGAGACCCAGTACTTC. The chain has TRBV27 and TRBJ2-5; D uncertain. Per the germline V gene, CDR1 is MNHEY and CDR2 is SMNVEV (reference sequence). V was shortened by 3 bases and J by 1 base, with 9 bases between the two germline ends. The CDR3 is made up of 14 amino acids.

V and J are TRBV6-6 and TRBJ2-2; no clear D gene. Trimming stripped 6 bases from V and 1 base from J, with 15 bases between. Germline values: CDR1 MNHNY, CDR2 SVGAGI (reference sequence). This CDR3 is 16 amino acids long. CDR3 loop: CASSPDVNRNTGELFF. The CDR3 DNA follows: TGTGCCAGCAGCCCCGACGTAAACCGGAACACCGGGGAGCTGTTTTTT.

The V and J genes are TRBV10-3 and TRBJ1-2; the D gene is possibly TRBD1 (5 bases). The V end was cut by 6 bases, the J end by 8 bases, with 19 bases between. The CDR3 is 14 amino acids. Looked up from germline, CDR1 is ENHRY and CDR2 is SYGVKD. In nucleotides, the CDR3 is TGTGCCATCAGCCAGGGTGCCCCTGCTAGCGGCTACACCTTC. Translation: CAISQGAPASGYTF.

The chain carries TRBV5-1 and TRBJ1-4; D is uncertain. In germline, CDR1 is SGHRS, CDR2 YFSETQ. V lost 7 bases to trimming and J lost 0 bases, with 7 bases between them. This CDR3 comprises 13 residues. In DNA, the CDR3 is TGCGCCAGCGCGGATGCAACTAATGAAAAACTGTTTTTT. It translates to CASADATNEKLFF.

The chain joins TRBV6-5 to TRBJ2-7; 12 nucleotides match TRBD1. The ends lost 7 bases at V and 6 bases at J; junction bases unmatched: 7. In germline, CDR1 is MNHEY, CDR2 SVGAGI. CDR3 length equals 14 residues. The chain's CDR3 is CASKGTGGRSEQYF. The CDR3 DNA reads TGTGCCAGCAAGGGGACAGGGGGCAGGTCCGAGCAGTACTTC.

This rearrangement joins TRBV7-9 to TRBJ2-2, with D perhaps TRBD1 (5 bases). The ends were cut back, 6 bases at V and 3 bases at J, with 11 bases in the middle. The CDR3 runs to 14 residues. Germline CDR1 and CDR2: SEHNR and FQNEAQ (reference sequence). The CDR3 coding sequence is TGTGCCAGCAGACATGACAGTGACACCGGGGAGCTGTTTTTT. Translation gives CASRHDSDTGELFF.

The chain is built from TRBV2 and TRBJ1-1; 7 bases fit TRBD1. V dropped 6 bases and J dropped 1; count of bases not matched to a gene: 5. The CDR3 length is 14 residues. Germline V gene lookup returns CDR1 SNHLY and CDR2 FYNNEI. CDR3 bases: TGTGCCAGCAGCGAGGGACAGAAGAACACTGAAGCTTTCTTT. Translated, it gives CASSEGQKNTEAFF. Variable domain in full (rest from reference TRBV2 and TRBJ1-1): EPEVTQTPSHQVTQMGQEVILRCVPISNHLYFYWYRQILGQKVEFLVSFYNNEISEKSEIFDDQFSVERPDGSNFTLKIRSTKLEDSAMYFCASSEGQKNTEAFFGQGTRLTVV.

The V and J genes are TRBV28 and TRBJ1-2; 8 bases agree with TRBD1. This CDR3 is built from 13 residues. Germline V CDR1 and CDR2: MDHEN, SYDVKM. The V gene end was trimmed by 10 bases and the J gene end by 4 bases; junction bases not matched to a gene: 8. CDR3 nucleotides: TGTGCCATTATTGGACAGGGAGGCTATGGCTACACCTTC. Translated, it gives CAIIGQGGYGYTF.

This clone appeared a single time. CDR3 amino acids: CASSHPGGFEAFF. Here the CDR3 DNA reads TGCGCCAGCAGCCACCCCGGGGGGTTTGAAGCTTTCTTT. This sequence joins TRBV4-3 and TRBJ1-1; possibly TRBD1 for D (5 bases). Germline V gene lookup returns CDR1 LGHNA and CDR2 YSLEER. Trimming took off 3 bases at V and 7 bases at J, with 12 bases between the two ends. The CDR3 is made up of 13 amino acids.

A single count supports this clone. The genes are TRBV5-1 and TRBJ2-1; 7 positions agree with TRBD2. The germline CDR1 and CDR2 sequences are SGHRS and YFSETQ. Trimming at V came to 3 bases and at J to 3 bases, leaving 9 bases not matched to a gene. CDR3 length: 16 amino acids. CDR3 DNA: TGCGCCAGCAGCTCGGACTCTAGCGGTTACTACAATGAGCAGTTCTTC. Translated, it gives CASSSDSSGYYNEQFF.

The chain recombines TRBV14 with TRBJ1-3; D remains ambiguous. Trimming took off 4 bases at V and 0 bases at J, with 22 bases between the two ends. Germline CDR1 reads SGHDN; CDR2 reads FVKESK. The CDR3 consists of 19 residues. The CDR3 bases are TGTGCCAGCAGCCGTTTGGAGGTCGAGCAGCTCCACTCTGGAAACACCATATATTTT. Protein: CASSRLEVEQLHSGNTIYF.

DNA of the CDR3: TGTGCCAGCAGCTTGGGGGGGGTACCCTACGAGCAGTACTTC. Its protein is CASSLGGVPYEQYF. The chain links TRBV7-8 to TRBJ2-7; 7 nucleotides match TRBD2. V dropped 3 bases and J dropped 2; count of bases not matched to a gene: 4. This CDR3 contains 14 residues. Germline V gene lookup returns CDR1 SGHVS and CDR2 FQNEAQ.

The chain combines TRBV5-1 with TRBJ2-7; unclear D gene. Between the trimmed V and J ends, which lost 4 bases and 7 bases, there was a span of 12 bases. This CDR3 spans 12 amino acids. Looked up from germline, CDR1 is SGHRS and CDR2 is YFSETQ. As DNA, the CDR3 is TGCGCCAGCAGCGGAACGGGCGTGGAGCAGTACTTC. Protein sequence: CASSGTGVEQYF.

This CDR3 is CASSLAGTGTSTDTQYF. The CDR3 DNA is TGCGCCAGCAGCTTGGCTGGGACAGGGACTAGCACAGATACGCAGTATTTT. The chain employs TRBV5-1 and TRBJ2-3; 9 bases align to TRBD1. Germline lookup yields CDR1 SGHRS and CDR2 YFSETQ. V lost 0 bases and J lost 0; bases outside the gene matches: 5. CDR3 length: 17 residues.

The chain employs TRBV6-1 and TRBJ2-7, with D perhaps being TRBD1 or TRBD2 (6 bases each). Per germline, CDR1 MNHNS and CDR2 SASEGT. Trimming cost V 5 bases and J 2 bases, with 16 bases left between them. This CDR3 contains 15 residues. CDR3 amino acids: CASSRGGGIAYEQYF. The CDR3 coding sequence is TGTGCCAGCAGTCGAGGAGGGGGAATCGCCTACGAGCAGTACTTC.

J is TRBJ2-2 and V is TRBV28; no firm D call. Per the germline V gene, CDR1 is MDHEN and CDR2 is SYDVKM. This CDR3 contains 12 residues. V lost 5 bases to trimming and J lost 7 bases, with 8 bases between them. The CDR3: CASSRLRGELFF. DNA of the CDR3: TGTGCCAGCAGTAGACTGCGCGGGGAGCTGTTTTTT. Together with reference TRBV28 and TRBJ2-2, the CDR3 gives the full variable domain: DVKVTQSSRYLVKRTGEKVFLECVQDMDHENMFWYRQDPGLGLRLIYFSYDVKMKEKGDIPEGYSVSREKKERFSLILESASTNQTSMYLCASSRLRGELFFGEGSRLTVL.

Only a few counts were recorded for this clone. Here the CDR3 DNA reads TGCAGCGTTGGAAGCTCCTACAATGAGCAGTTCTTC. Translation gives CSVGSSYNEQFF. The rearrangement links TRBV29-1 to TRBJ2-1; D uncertain. The germline V gene has CDR1 SQVTM and CDR2 ANQGSEA. There are 12 residues in the CDR3. V shed 4 bases and J shed 0 bases, with 4 bases lying between them.

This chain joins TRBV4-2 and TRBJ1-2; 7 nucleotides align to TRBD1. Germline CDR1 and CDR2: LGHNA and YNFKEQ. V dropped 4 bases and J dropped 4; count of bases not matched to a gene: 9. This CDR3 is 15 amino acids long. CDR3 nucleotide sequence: TGTGCCAGCAGCCCCGGACAGGACTACTCCTATGGCTACACCTTC. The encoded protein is CASSPGQDYSYGYTF.

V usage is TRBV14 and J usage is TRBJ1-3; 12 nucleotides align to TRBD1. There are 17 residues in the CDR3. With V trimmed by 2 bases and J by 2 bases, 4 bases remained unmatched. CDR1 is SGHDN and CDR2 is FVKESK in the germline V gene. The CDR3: CASSQIGTGGTGNTIYF. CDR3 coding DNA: TGTGCCAGCAGCCAAATTGGGACAGGGGGCACTGGAAACACCATATATTTT.

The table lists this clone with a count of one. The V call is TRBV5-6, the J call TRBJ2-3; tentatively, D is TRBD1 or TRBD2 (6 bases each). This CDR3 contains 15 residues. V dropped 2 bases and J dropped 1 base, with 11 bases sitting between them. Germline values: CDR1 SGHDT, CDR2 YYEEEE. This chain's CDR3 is CASSLPGGRTDTQYF. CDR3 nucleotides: TGTGCCAGCAGCTTACCCGGGGGCCGCACAGATACGCAGTATTTT. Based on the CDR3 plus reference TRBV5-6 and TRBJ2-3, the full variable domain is DAGVTQSPTHLIKTRGQQVTLRCSPKSGHDTVSWYQQALGQGPQFIFQYYEEEERQRGNFPDRFSGHQFPNYSSELNVNALLLGDSALYLCASSLPGGRTDTQYFGPGTRLTVL.

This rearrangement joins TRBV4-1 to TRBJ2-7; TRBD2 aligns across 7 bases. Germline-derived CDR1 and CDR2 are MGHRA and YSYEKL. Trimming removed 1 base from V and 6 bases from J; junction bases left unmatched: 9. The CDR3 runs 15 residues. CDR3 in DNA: TGCGCCAGCAGCCAAGGTCTAGCGGCTCGGGGCGAGCAGTACTTC. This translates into CASSQGLAARGEQYF.

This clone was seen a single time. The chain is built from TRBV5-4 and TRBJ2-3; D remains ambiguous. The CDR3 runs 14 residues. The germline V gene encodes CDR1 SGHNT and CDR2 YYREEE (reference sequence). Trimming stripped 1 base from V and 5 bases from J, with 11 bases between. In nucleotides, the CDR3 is TGTGCCAGCAGCTTGACCATGGGTGGAGATACGCAGTATTTT. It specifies CASSLTMGGDTQYF.

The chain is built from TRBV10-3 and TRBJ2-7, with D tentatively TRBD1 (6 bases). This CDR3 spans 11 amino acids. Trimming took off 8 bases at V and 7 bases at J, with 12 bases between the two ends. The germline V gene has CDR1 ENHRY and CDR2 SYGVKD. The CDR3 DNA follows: TGTGCCATCGGGGGCTTGGGGGAGCAGTACTTC. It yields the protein CAIGGLGEQYF.

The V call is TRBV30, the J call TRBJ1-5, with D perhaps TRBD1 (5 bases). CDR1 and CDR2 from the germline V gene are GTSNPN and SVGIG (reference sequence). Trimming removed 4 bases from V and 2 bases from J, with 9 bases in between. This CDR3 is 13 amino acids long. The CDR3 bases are TGTGCCTGGAAGGGACCGCGCAATCAGCCCCAGCATTTT. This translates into CAWKGPRNQPQHF.

CDR3 in amino acids: CASSLQGSYDLGYTF. Written as DNA, the CDR3 is TGCGCCAGCAGCTTACAGGGAAGCTATGATCTGGGCTACACCTTC. V and J are TRBV5-1 and TRBJ1-2, with D possibly matching TRBD1 (6 bases). CDR3 size: 15 residues. Germline V lookup: CDR1 SGHRS, CDR2 YFSETQ. V shed 2 bases and J shed 8 bases, with 19 bases lying between them.

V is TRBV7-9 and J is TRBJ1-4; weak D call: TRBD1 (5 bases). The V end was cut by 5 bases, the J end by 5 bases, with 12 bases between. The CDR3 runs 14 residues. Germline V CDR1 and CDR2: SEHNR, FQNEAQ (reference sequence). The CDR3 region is CASSRDGPNEKLFF. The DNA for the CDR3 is TGTGCCAGCAGCCGGGACGGTCCCAATGAAAAACTGTTTTTT.

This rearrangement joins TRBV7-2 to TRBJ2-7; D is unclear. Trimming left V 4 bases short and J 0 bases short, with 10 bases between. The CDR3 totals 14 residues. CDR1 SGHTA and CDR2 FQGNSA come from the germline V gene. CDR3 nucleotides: TGTGCCAGCAGCTCGGGTGGCAGCTCCTACGAGCAGTACTTC. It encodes CASSSGGSSYEQYF.